These 6 T cell receptor beta chains came from one sample sequenced in a study of human T cells and chemical hapten exposure. The time point: healthy volunteer bleed at 6 weeks. Total RNA was extracted from unfractionated whole blood. TCRdb re-called the RACE reads through MiXCR, storing one row per CDR3 protein. The data contain approximately 34,000 distinct CDR3 sequences, 5.5% of them singletons. The sample consisted of whole blood. The receptor set was obtained from a human donor in good health. Some clones in this sample may be carry-over from other donors' samples.

DNA of the CDR3: TGTGCCAGCAGCTTAAGTATTCTAGAGTACACTGAAGCTTTCTTT. Translated: CASSLSILEYTEAFF. V usage is TRBV7-8 and J usage is TRBJ1-1; no reliable D call. Germline V lookup: CDR1 SGHVS, CDR2 FQNEAQ. Trimming removed 2 bases from V and 3 bases from J, with 13 bases in between. The CDR3 runs to 15 residues.

By its share, this clonotype is medium-sized. The chain has TRBV3-1 and TRBJ1-4, with D possibly TRBD1 on 5 matching bases. Trimming cost V 4 bases and J 8 bases, with 14 bases left between them. The CDR3 is 14 amino acids. CDR1 LGHDT and CDR2 YNNKEL come from the germline V gene (reference sequence). CDR3 DNA sequence: TGTGCCAGCAGCCCCCCCTCCAGGGCCGAAAAACTGTTTTTT. It specifies CASSPPSRAEKLFF.

This clonotype occurred many times. The chain couples TRBV6-1 to TRBJ1-6, with TRBD1 matching over 7 bases. The CDR3 spans 15 residues. The V segment lost 3 bases and the J segment 4 bases; nucleotides outside the gene matches: 3. CDR1 and CDR2 (germline): MNHNS, SASEGT. The CDR3 reads CASSDQGGYNSPLHF. CDR3 in DNA: TGTGCCAGCAGTGATCAGGGGGGATATAATTCACCCCTCCACTTT.

A word on this clonotype: Since a much larger clone is just one base distant, this may be a read error. V usage is TRBV5-1 and J usage is TRBJ2-7; 8 nucleotides line up with TRBD2. Germline V gene sequence: CDR1 SGHRS, CDR2 YFSETQ. The CDR3 length is 15 residues. The V gene end was trimmed by 0 bases and the J gene end by 8 bases; junction bases not matched to a gene: 10. In DNA, the CDR3 is TGCGCCAGCAGCTTGGCGGGGGGGGCCTCTTACAAGCAGTACTTC. As protein: CASSLAGGASYKQYF.

This clonotype was picked up many times. The rearrangement uses TRBV5-5 and TRBJ1-1; TRBD1 matches at 7 bases. V lost 3 bases to trimming and J lost 5 bases; unmatched junction nucleotides: 7. CDR3 length equals 14 residues. Germline CDR1 reads SGHKS; CDR2 reads YYEKEE (reference sequence). CDR3 DNA: TGTGCCAGCAGCTGGGCAGCAGGGGGTACTGAAGCTTTCTTT. This sequence encodes CASSWAAGGTEAFF. The full variable domain, its missing parts supplied by reference TRBV5-5 and TRBJ1-1, is DAGVTQSPTHLIKTRGQQVTLRCSPISGHKSVSWYQQVLGQGPQFIFQYYEKEERGRGNFPDRFSARQFPNYSSELNVNALLLGDSALYLCASSWAAGGTEAFFGQGTRLTVV.

The table lists this clonotype with many counts. This chain joins TRBV15 and TRBJ1-1, with D perhaps TRBD1 (5 bases). Per germline, CDR1 LNHNV and CDR2 YYDKDF (reference sequence). The V end lost 5 bases, the J end lost 4 bases, and 17 bases lay between the germline ends. The CDR3 has 15 residues. The CDR3 nucleotides read TGTGCCACCAGCCCCCCCGGGGGGGTGAGCACTGAAGCTTTCTTT. Translation: CATSPPGGVSTEAFF.